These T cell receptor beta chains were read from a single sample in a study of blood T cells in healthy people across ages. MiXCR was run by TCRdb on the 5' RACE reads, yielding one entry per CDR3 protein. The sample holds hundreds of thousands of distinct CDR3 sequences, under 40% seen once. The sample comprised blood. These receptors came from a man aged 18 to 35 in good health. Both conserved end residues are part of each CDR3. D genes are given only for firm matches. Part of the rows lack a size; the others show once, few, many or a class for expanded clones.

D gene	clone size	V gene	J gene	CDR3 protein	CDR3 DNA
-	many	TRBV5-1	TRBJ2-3	CASRSGPTDTQYF	TGCGCCAGCAGGTCGGGCCCCACAGATACGCAGTATTTT
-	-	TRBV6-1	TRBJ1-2	CASSRPSETPSRDNYGYTF	TGTGCCAGCAGTCGCCCATCCGAGACACCATCACGCGATAACTATGGCTACACCTTC
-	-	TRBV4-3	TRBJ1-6	CASSPTGIISPLHF	TGCGCCAGCAGCCCGACAGGCATTATTTCACCCCTCCACTTT
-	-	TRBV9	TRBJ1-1	CASSGGGGSEAFF	TGTGCCAGCAGCGGAGGGGGGGGGTCTGAAGCTTTCTTT
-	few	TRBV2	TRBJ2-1	CASKGRTAYNEQFF	TGTGCCAGCAAGGGGAGGACAGCCTACAATGAGCAGTTCTTC
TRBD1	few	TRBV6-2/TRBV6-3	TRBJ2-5	CASSYQPGQEQETQYF	TGTGCCAGCAGTTACCAACCCGGACAGGAGCAAGAGACCCAGTACTTC
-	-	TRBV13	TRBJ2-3	CASRQAAKGGTDTQYF	TGTGCCAGCAGACAGGCCGCAAAGGGCGGCACAGATACGCAGTATTTT
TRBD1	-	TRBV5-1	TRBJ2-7	CASSHGTGDGEQYF	TGCGCCAGCAGCCACGGGACAGGGGATGGCGAGCAGTACTTC
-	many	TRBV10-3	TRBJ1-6	CAISESGTDNSPLHF	TGTGCCATCAGTGAGTCCGGGACGGATAATTCACCCCTCCACTTT
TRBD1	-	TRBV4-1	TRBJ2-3	CASSLRTGPDTQYF	TGCGCCAGCAGCCTTCGGACAGGGCCAGATACGCAGTATTTT
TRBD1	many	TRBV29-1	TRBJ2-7	CSVARGLTGDEQYF	TGCAGCGTTGCCAGGGGGCTTACTGGGGACGAGCAGTACTTC
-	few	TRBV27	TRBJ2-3	CASSPDGGPTDTQYF	TGTGCCAGCAGTCCTGACGGGGGGCCCACAGATACGCAGTATTTT
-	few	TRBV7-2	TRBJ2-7	CASSLAGGENEQYF	TGTGCCAGCAGCTTAGCGGGGGGTGAAAATGAGCAGTACTTC
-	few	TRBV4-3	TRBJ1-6	CASSQESIGSADSPLHF	TGCGCCAGCAGCCAAGAATCGATAGGCAGCGCGGATTCACCCCTCCACTTT
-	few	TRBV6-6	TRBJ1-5	CASSSQDNQPQHF	TGTGCCAGCAGTTCGCAGGACAATCAGCCCCAGCATTTT
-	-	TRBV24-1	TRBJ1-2	CATSGEDYGYTF	TGTGCCACCTCAGGGGAGGACTATGGCTACACCTTC
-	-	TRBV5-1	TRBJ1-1	CASRLGAATEAFF	TGCGCCAGCAGGCTGGGTGCGGCAACTGAAGCTTTCTTT
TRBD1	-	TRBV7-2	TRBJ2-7	CASTPLGQEYNEQYF	TGTGCCAGCACCCCGCTGGGACAGGAGTACAATGAGCAGTACTTC
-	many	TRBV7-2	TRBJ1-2	CASSLDGGLGYGYTF	TGTGCCAGCAGCTTAGACGGGGGGCTTGGCTATGGCTACACCTTC
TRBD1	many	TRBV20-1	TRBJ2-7	CSAGTAESYEQYF	TGCAGTGCTGGGACAGCGGAGTCCTACGAGCAGTACTTC
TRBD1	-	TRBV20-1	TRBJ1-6	CSVREAGGNSPLHF	TGCAGTGTCAGAGAGGCAGGGGGAAATTCACCCCTCCACTTT
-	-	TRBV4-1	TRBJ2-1	CASSQDLRKNEQFF	TGCGCCAGCAGCCAGGACTTACGGAAGAATGAGCAGTTCTTC
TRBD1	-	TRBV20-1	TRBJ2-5	CSARVGRTGGSNGQYF	TGCAGTGCTAGAGTAGGACGGACAGGGGGGAGCAATGGGCAGTACTTC
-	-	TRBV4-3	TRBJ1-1	CASSQEGSGGQDTEAFF	TGCGCCAGCAGCCAAGAGGGCAGCGGGGGGCAGGACACTGAAGCTTTCTTT
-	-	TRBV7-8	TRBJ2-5	CASSPRGPTQYF	TGTGCCAGCAGCCCCCGAGGCCCAACCCAGTACTTC
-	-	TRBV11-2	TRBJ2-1	CAGSLEAGSHNEQFF	TGTGCCGGCAGCTTAGAGGCGGGTAGTCACAATGAGCAGTTCTTC
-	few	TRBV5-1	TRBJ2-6	CASTAKSSGANVLTF	TGCGCCAGCACCGCAAAGAGCTCTGGGGCCAACGTCCTGACTTTC
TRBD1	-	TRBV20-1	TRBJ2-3	CSAKDLEDRDVFLGTDTQYF	TGCAGTGCTAAAGACCTGGAGGACAGGGATGTTTTCTTGGGCACAGATACGCAGTATTTT
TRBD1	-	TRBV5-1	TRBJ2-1	CASSLAGQENYNEQFF	TGCGCCAGCAGCTTGGCCGGACAGGAGAACTACAATGAGCAGTTCTTC
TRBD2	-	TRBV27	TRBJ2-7	CASSKTLAGATYEQYF	TGTGCCAGCAGCAAGACGCTAGCGGGGGCTACGTACGAGCAGTACTTC
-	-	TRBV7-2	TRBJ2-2	CASSLVGRNTGELFF	TGTGCCAGCAGCTTAGTCGGCCGGAACACCGGGGAGCTGTTTTTT
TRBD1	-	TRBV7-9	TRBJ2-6	CASSARTGAGANVLTF	TGTGCCAGCAGCGCGAGGACAGGGGCCGGGGCCAACGTCCTGACTTTC
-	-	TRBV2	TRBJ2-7	CASSEAPIRSYEQYF	TGTGCCAGCAGTGAAGCTCCTATAAGGTCCTACGAGCAGTACTTC
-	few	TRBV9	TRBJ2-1	CASSVVAARYNEQFF	TGTGCCAGCAGCGTAGTGGCAGCCCGCTACAATGAGCAGTTCTTC
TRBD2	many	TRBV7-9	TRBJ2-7	CASSPGGSSYEQYF	TGTGCCAGCAGCCCGGGGGGGAGTTCCTACGAGCAGTACTTC
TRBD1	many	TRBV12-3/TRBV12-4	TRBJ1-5	CASSSAGGAYSNQPQHF	TGTGCCAGCAGTTCCGCAGGGGGCGCATATAGCAATCAGCCCCAGCATTTT
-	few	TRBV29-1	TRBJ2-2	CSPYVGALDTGELFF	TGCAGCCCCTACGTGGGAGCCCTGGACACCGGGGAGCTGTTTTTT
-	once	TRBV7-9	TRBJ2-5	CASSLAGSQYFSETQYF	TGTGCCAGCAGCTTAGCCGGGAGCCAGTACTTTTCAGAGACCCAGTACTTC
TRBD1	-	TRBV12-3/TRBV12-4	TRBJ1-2	CASRSRTGGLYGYTF	TGTGCCAGCAGATCTAGGACAGGGGGTCTCTATGGCTACACCTTC
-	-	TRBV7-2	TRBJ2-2	CASSIPRFEELFF	TGTGCCAGCAGCATCCCCCGTTTTGAGGAGCTGTTTTTT
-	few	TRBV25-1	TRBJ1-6	CASSEYEGGSSPLHF	TGTGCCAGCAGTGAATATGAAGGGGGAAGTTCACCCCTCCACTTT
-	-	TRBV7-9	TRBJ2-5	CASSVAYQGTQYF	TGTGCCAGCAGCGTCGCCTACCAAGGGACCCAGTACTTC
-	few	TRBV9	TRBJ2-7	CASSVEGGRTYNEQYF	TGTGCCAGCAGCGTAGAAGGAGGACGGACATACAATGAGCAGTACTTC
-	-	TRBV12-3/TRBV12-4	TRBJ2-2	CASSLWWGGELFF	TGTGCCAGCAGTTTATGGTGGGGCGGGGAGCTGTTTTTT
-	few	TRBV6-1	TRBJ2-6	CASSDLTGANVLTF	TGTGCCAGCAGTGATCTTACTGGGGCCAACGTCCTGACTTTC
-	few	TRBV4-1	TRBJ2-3	CASSQGSRVKGDTQYF	TGCGCCAGCAGCCAAGGTTCTAGAGTAAAGGGAGATACGCAGTATTTT
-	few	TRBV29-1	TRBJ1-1	CSVAGSRTEAFF	TGCAGCGTTGCAGGGTCGAGGACTGAAGCTTTCTTT
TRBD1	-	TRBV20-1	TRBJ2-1	CSARDLDRGPQFF	TGCAGTGCTAGAGATCTTGATAGGGGGCCGCAGTTCTTC
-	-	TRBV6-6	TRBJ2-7	CTSITTKGISAYEQYF	TGTACCAGCATCACCACTAAGGGGATCTCGGCCTACGAGCAGTACTTC
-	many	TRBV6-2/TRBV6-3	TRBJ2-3	CASSDLQGERTKTDTQYF	TGTGCCAGCAGCGATTTACAGGGTGAGAGAACTAAGACAGATACGCAGTATTTT
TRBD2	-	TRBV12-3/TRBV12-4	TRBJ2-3	CASSLGAGVAADTQYF	TGTGCCAGCAGTCTAGGAGCGGGGGTGGCGGCAGATACGCAGTATTTT
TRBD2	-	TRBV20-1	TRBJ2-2	CSAPRTSGGSTGELFF	TGCAGTGCCCCAAGGACTAGCGGGGGGTCCACCGGGGAGCTGTTTTTT